The clone carrying this TCR beta chain was counted only a few times. This entry is derived from a study of blood T cell repertoires in COVID-19. CDR3 length equals 13 residues. Germline assignment: CDR1 LNHDA and CDR2 SQIVND (reference sequence). V was cut by 9 bases and J by 0 bases, with 6 bases left in between. TCRdb's table, derived via immunoSEQ multiplex PCR, lists solely in-frame clones and lacks some. This table holds approximately 220,000 clones, approximately 90% found once. The sequencing input was peripheral blood. V usage is TRBV19 and J usage is TRBJ1-6, with D hard to call. The sequence derives from a man aged 50 to 59 with acute or convalescent COVID-19. The CDR3 protein is CASRVSYNSPLHF. The CDR3 DNA reads as TGTGCCAGCCGGGTCTCCTATAATTCACCCCTCCACTTT.